The clone carrying this T cell receptor beta chain was picked up a small number of times. The data belong to a study of blood T cell repertoires in COVID-19. As for the study in general: Collection of acute and convalescent COVID-19 samples took place in the United States, Italy and Spain.

As originally analysed: Estimation of nucleated cell counts was performed using reference gene primer amplification. Using immunoSEQ multiplex PCR, the repertoire was profiled, and TCRdb retains in-frame clones only, with some absent. V, J and clone size were drawn from that table, and D and trimming were deduced from the DNA. The sample lists tens of thousands of clones, about 71% occurring once. This CDR3 is built from 19 residues. The J segment lost 3 bases and the V segment lost 4 bases, leaving 21 bases of the junction unmatched. Looked up from germline, CDR1 is SGHNT and CDR2 is YYREEE (reference sequence).

Sequences were obtained from peripheral blood. The V gene is TRBV5-4, the J gene TRBJ2-7; 8 nucleotides match TRBD1. This TCR derives from a woman in her 70s with acute or convalescent COVID-19. The CDR3 nucleotides are TGTGCCAGCAGCGGAAAGACAGGGGAGAGGGGTAGATGGGACTACGAGCAGTACTTC. Translating gives CASSGKTGERGRWDYEQYF.